The T cell receptor (beta chain) under discussion was sequenced for a study of cytomegalovirus exposure and HLA in healthy donors. Some clones are missing from TCRdb's copy, which holds only in-frame ones; the method was immunoSEQ multiplex PCR. The sample has 130,000 or so clones; 85% to 90% are singletons. Study results and caveats: It was found in a later analysis that first-cohort TCR clusters tended to co-occur in the 100 to 150 validation repertoires.

Regarding this clone: The antigen is unknown.

This TCR was recovered from a woman aged 30 to 39 in good health and CMV-seropositive. The specimen was PBMCs.

The CDR3 loop is CASSRDLNNYGYTF. CDR3 bases: TGTGCCAGCAGTCGGGACTTGAATAACTATGGCTACACCTTC. This chain uses TRBV5-6 with TRBJ1-2; the D gene is possibly TRBD1 (5 bases). This CDR3 contains 14 residues. V was pared by 5 bases and J by 1 base, with 12 bases between. Germline V gives CDR1 SGHDT, CDR2 YYEEEE.